This T cell receptor beta chain was documented in a study of cytomegalovirus exposure and HLA in healthy donors. Germline V gene sequence: CDR1 LNHDA, CDR2 SQIVND (reference sequence). This CDR3 region has 13 residues. V lost 3 bases to trimming and J lost 7 bases, with 10 bases between them. With 60 Vbeta and 13 Jbeta primers, the PCR was carried out. Clones were read by immunoSEQ multiplex PCR, and TCRdb kept only the in-frame ones, dropping some. The repertoire has 95,000 to 150,000 clones, about 78% of them found once; the top ten carry 8% to 8.5%. Study-level findings and limits: Later, an analysis showed that TCR beta chains associated with HLA were more clonally expanded than others that were equally common.

This clone appeared a few times. What it binds is unknown. This sequence joins TRBV19 and TRBJ2-1, with D unresolved. Sequenced sample: PBMCs. The receptor comes from a woman in her thirties or forties in good health and CMV-seropositive. Here the CDR3 reads CASSISRGNEQFF. The DNA of the CDR3 is TGTGCCAGTAGTATTTCACGAGGAAATGAGCAGTTCTTC.